Listed here are 20 T cell receptor beta chains from one sample, sequenced in a study of cytomegalovirus exposure and HLA in healthy donors. Primers included in the PCR were 60 Vbeta and 13 Jbeta primers. Using immunoSEQ multiplex PCR, the repertoire was profiled, and TCRdb retains in-frame clones only, with some absent. In the table there are 230,000 or so clones, about 93% of which are singletons. Sequencing was carried out using PBMCs. The receptors come from a girl aged 2 to 10 in good health and CMV-seronegative.

The gene calls are TRBV7-8 and TRBJ1-5; D is ambiguous. The CDR3 has 17 residues. V was pared by 1 base and J by 2 bases, with 15 bases between. CDR1 is SGHVS and CDR2 is FQNEAQ in the germline V gene. DNA for the CDR3: TGTGCCAGCAGCTTAGAAAACCCACAAGTTGGCAATCAGCCCCAGCATTTT. The encoded protein is CASSLENPQVGNQPQHF.

V is TRBV2 and J is TRBJ1-4, with D uncertain. Germline V gives CDR1 SNHLY, CDR2 FYNNEI. The length of the CDR3 is 11 residues. Trimming left V 8 bases short and J 8 bases short, with 9 bases between. The CDR3 sequence is CASGLWEKLFF. The CDR3 region has the DNA TGTGCCAGCGGACTCTGGGAAAAACTGTTTTTT.

J is TRBJ2-7 and V is TRBV5-8; 7 nucleotides agree with TRBD1. The CDR3 totals 14 residues. Trimming took 3 bases from V and 3 from J; bases not matched to a gene: 6. The germline V gene has CDR1 SGHTS and CDR2 YDEGEE. The CDR3 here is CASSSWDSRYEQYF. DNA for the CDR3: TGTGCCAGCAGCTCCTGGGACAGCCGCTACGAGCAGTACTTC.

This sequence joins TRBV28 and TRBJ2-5; D possibly corresponds to TRBD1 (6 bases). This CDR3 spans 14 amino acids. Trimming took off 5 bases at V and 5 bases at J, with 15 bases between the two ends. Germline CDR1 is MDHEN and CDR2 is SYDVKM. The CDR3 bases are TGTGCCAGCAGTGGGGGCTCCGGGGTGGAGACCCAGTACTTC. As protein: CASSGGSGVETQYF.

The chain employs TRBV10-3 and TRBJ1-2, with 10 bases fitting TRBD1. Looked up from germline, CDR1 is ENHRY and CDR2 is SYGVKD. This CDR3 region has 15 residues. After removal of 8 bases from V and 3 bases from J, the junction contained 9 bases not matched to a gene. The CDR3 nucleotides are TGTGCCATCGGGACAGGGGACCACACTTACTATGGCTACACCTTC. It codes for CAIGTGDHTYYGYTF.

V usage is TRBV5-1 and J usage is TRBJ2-1, with D possibly TRBD1 on 5 matching bases. Germline V gene sequence: CDR1 SGHRS, CDR2 YFSETQ. This CDR3 contains 14 residues. V was trimmed by 2 bases and J by 6 bases, leaving 12 bases between them. As DNA, the CDR3 is TGCGCCAGCAGCTTACAACAAGGGGTCAATGAGCAGTTCTTC. Translated, it gives CASSLQQGVNEQFF.

V gene TRBV13 combines with J gene TRBJ1-1; 7 positions match TRBD1. Trimming removed 2 bases from V and 0 bases from J; junction bases left unmatched: 3. Germline V gene data show CDR1 as PRHDT and CDR2 as FYEKMQ (reference sequence). The CDR3 sequence is 15 residues long. CDR3 amino acids: CASSLWGQMNTEAFF. The CDR3 DNA follows: TGTGCCAGCAGCTTATGGGGACAGATGAACACTGAAGCTTTCTTT.

The chain combines TRBV14 with TRBJ1-1, with D possibly TRBD1 on 6 matching bases. This CDR3 is built from 14 residues. V lost 3 bases and J 0 bases, leaving 8 bases between the germline ends. Per germline, CDR1 SGHDN and CDR2 FVKESK. The CDR3 is CASSQTGMNTEAFF. The CDR3 DNA reads as TGTGCCAGCAGCCAGACAGGCATGAACACTGAAGCTTTCTTT.

This chain joins TRBV27 and TRBJ2-1; no clear D. CDR1 is MNHEY, CDR2 SMNVEV, per germline (reference sequence). The CDR3 sequence is 15 residues long. Trimming cost V 7 bases and J 4 bases, with 17 bases left between them. The CDR3 DNA reads TGTGCCAGCATCCAAGAACCCACACCATACAATGAGCAGTTCTTC. It codes for CASIQEPTPYNEQFF.

This chain joins TRBV30 and TRBJ1-1, with 7 nucleotides matching TRBD1. CDR1 GTSNPN and CDR2 SVGIG come from the germline V gene (reference sequence). The CDR3 has 15 residues. V lost 4 bases and J lost 7; bases outside the gene matches: 15. As DNA, the CDR3 is TGTGCCTGGAAGAGGACAACAGGGGCTTTTGGTGAAGCTTTCTTT. Encoded protein: CAWKRTTGAFGEAFF.

The rearrangement joins TRBV19 to TRBJ2-7; D is ambiguous. The V gene lost 5 bases and the J gene lost 7 bases, with 15 bases spanning the gap. Per germline, CDR1 LNHDA and CDR2 SQIVND (reference sequence). CDR3 size: 13 residues. CDR3 region: CASSGGWFGEQYF. As DNA, the CDR3 is TGTGCCAGTAGTGGTGGTTGGTTCGGGGAGCAGTACTTC.

This clone was observed once. The chain joins TRBV5-1 to TRBJ2-3, with TRBD1 matching 8 bases. There are 13 residues in the CDR3. CDR1 SGHRS and CDR2 YFSETQ come from the germline V gene. The junction had 7 bases not matched to a gene; V was cut back by 4 bases and J by 9 bases. The CDR3 bases are TGCGCCAGCAGCACGTTACAGGGGGTGACGCAGTATTTT. This gives the protein CASSTLQGVTQYF.

CDR3 protein: CASVTGPGGSYEQYF. In DNA, the CDR3 is TGTGCCAGTGTGACTGGGCCGGGGGGTTCCTACGAGCAGTACTTC. The rearrangement uses TRBV7-9 and TRBJ2-7; 7 bases match TRBD2. The CDR3 runs to 15 residues. In germline, CDR1 is SEHNR, CDR2 FQNEAQ (reference sequence). The trim removed 9 bases at V and 1 base at J, leaving 12 bases unmatched.

The rearrangement joins TRBV19 to TRBJ1-5; tentative D call: TRBD1 (6 bases). V gave up 7 bases and J gave up 2 bases, with 18 bases separating them. Per germline, CDR1 LNHDA and CDR2 SQIVND (reference sequence). The CDR3 is 16 amino acids. The CDR3 DNA reads as TGTGCCAGTACCGACCGGGGGGCGGTGGGCAATCAGCCCCAGCATTTT. Its translation is CASTDRGAVGNQPQHF.

The chain uses TRBV7-9 and TRBJ2-5, with 7 positions matching TRBD1. The germline V gene encodes CDR1 SEHNR and CDR2 FQNEAQ (reference sequence). J was trimmed by 2 bases and V by 5 bases; bases with no gene match: 5. The CDR3 has 14 residues. Here the CDR3 reads CASSPKGAQETQYF. The CDR3 nucleotides read TGTGCCAGCAGCCCTAAGGGGGCTCAAGAGACCCAGTACTTC.

The rearrangement uses TRBV30 and TRBJ1-5; D is unresolved. In germline, CDR1 is GTSNPN, CDR2 SVGIG (reference sequence). The V end was cut by 2 bases, the J end by 0 bases, with 11 bases between. This CDR3 has 15 amino acids. The CDR3 DNA is TGTGCCTGGAGTCCCCGACACCTTAGCAATCAGCCCCAGCATTTT. Amino acids: CAWSPRHLSNQPQHF. Full variable domain (remainder filled in from reference TRBV30 and TRBJ1-5): SQTIHQWPATLVQPVGSPLSLECTVEGTSNPNLYWYRQAAGRGLQLLFYSVGIGQISSEVPQNLSASRPQDRQFILSSKKLLLSDSGFYLCAWSPRHLSNQPQHFGDGTRLSIL.

The table lists this clone with a count of one. V and J are TRBV13 and TRBJ2-5, with a weak D call TRBD1 (5 bases). The CDR3 sequence is 16 residues long. Per germline, CDR1 PRHDT and CDR2 FYEKMQ (reference sequence). V lost 5 bases, J lost 0 bases, and 16 bases lay in between. CDR3 sequence reads: CASSARGVSYQETQYF. Written as DNA, the CDR3 is TGTGCCAGCAGCGCTAGGGGCGTGAGCTACCAAGAGACCCAGTACTTC. Complete variable domain (other parts from reference TRBV13 and TRBJ2-5): AAGVIQSPRHLIKEKRETATLKCYPIPRHDTVYWYQQGPGQDPQFLISFYEKMQSDKGSIPDRFSAQQFSDYHSELNMSSLELGDSALYFCASSARGVSYQETQYFGPGTRLLVL.

This clone appeared a single time. The CDR3 loop reads CASSEEGAISYEQYF. The CDR3 DNA sequence: TGTGCCAGCAGTGAAGAGGGGGCTATCTCCTACGAGCAGTACTTC. The rearrangement uses TRBV25-1 and TRBJ2-7; 7 positions match TRBD1. The trim removed 2 bases at V and 0 bases at J, leaving 4 bases unmatched. Germline V gene lookup returns CDR1 MGHDK and CDR2 SYGVNS. CDR3 length: 15 residues.

The V gene is TRBV6-1, the J gene TRBJ1-3, with D perhaps matching TRBD1 (5 bases). The V end lost 1 base, the J end lost 4 bases, and 8 bases lay between the germline ends. This CDR3 has 14 residues. CDR1 MNHNS and CDR2 SASEGT come from the germline V gene. CDR3 region: CASSEGAGGNTIYF. The CDR3 DNA reads TGTGCCAGCAGTGAAGGGGCAGGGGGAAACACCATATATTTT.

The chain has TRBV5-6 and TRBJ1-1; maybe TRBD1 (5 bases). V was trimmed by 3 bases and J by 4 bases, leaving 10 bases between them. This CDR3 comprises 13 residues. Germline CDR1 reads SGHDT; CDR2 reads YYEEEE. The CDR3 loop reads CASSWGVPTEAFF. CDR3 coding DNA: TGTGCCAGCAGCTGGGGGGTCCCCACTGAAGCTTTCTTT.